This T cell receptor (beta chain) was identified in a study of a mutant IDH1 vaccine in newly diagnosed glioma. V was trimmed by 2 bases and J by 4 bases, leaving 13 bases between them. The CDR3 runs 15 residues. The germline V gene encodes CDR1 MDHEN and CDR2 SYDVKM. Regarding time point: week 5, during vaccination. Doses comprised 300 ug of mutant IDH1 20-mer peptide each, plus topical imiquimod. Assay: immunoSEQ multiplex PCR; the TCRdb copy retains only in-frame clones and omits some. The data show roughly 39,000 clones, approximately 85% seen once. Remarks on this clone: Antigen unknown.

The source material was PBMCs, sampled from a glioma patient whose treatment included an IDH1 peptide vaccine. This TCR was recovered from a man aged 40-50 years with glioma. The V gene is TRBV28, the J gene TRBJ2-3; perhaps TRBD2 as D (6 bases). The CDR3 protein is CASSLRPGVADTQYF. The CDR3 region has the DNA TGTGCCAGCAGTTTACGGCCGGGAGTTGCAGATACGCAGTATTTT.